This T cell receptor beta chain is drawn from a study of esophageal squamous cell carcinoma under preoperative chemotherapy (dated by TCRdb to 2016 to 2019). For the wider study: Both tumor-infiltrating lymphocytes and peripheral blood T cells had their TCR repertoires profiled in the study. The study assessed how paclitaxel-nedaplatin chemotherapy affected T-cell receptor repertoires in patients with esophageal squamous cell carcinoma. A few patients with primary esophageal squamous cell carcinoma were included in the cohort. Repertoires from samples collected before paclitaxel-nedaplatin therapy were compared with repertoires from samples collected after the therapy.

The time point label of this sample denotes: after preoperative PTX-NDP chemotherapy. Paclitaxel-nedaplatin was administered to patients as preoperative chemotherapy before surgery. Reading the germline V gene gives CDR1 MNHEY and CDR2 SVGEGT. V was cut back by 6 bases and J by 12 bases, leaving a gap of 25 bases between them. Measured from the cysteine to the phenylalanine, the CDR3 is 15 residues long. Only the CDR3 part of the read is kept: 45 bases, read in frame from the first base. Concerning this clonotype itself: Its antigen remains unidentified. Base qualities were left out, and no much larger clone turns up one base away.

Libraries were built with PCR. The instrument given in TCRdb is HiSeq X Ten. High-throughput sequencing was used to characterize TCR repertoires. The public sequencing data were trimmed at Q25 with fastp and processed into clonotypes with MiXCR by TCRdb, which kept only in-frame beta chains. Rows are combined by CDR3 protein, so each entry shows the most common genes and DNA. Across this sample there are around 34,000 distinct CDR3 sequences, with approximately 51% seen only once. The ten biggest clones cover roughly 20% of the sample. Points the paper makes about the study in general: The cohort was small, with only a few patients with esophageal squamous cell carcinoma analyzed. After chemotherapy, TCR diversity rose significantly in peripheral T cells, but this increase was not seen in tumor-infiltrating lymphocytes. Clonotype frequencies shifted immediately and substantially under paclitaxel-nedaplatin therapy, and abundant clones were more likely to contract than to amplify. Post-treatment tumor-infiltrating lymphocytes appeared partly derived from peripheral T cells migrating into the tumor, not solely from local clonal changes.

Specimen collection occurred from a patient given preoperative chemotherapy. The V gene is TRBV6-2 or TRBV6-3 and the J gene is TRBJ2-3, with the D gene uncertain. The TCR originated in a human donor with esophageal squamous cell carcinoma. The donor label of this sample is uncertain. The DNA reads TGTGCCAGCAGGGTCGGAGCGAGAGAACGAGAGACCCAGTATTTT. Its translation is CASRVGARERETQYF.